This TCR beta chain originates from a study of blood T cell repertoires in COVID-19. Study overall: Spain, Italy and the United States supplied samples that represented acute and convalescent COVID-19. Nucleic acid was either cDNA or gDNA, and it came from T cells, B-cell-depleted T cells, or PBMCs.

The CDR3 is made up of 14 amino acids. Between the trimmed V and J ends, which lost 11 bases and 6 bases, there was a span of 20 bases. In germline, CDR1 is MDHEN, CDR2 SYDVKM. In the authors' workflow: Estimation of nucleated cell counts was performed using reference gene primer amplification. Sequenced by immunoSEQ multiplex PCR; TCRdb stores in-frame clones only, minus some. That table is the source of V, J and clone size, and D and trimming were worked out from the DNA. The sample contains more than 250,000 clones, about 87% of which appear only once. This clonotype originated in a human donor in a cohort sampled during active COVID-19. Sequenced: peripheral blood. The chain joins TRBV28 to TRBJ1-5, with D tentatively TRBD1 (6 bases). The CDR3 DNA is TGTGCCTCCTTTATTACAGGGCAAGGTCAGCCCCAGCATTTT. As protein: CASFITGQGQPQHF.